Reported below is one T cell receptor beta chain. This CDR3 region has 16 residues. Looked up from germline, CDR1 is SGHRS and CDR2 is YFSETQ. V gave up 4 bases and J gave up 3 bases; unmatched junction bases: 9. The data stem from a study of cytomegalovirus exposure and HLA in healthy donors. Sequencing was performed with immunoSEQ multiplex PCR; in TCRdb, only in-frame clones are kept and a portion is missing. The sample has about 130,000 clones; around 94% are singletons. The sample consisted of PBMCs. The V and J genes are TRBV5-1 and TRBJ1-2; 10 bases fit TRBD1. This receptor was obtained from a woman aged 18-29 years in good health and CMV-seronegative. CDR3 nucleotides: TGCGCCAGCAGCCCTCAGTCAGGGACAGGGGACTATGGCTACACCTTC. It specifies CASSPQSGTGDYGYTF.